The 8 T cell receptor beta chains below all came from one sample that was sequenced in a study of CD8 T cells in Susac syndrome. cDNA came from around 0.54 to 1 ug RNA primed by random hexamers. TCRdb used MiXCR to reprocess the immunoSEQ multiplex PCR reads, holding one entry per CDR3 protein. The table lists roughly 50,000 distinct CDR3 sequences, over 85% of them singletons, with approximately 0.54% in the top ten. Sequences were obtained from CD8+ T cells from PBMCs. These receptors all come from a human donor in good health.

The chain combines TRBV7-8 with TRBJ2-2; 11 bases align to TRBD2. The CDR3 extends over 18 amino acids. Germline CDR1 and CDR2: SGHVS and FQNEAQ. Trimming at V came to 0 bases and at J to 2 bases, leaving 5 bases not matched to a gene. The CDR3 DNA reads as TGTGCCAGCAGCTTAGCGCTAGCGGGAGGCCCTAACACCGGGGAGCTGTTTTTT. Translation: CASSLALAGGPNTGELFF.

The chain uses TRBV11-1 and TRBJ2-2; maybe TRBD1 (5 bases). This CDR3 has 13 residues. With 5 bases removed from V and 6 bases from J, the gap between germline ends came to 10 bases. Germline loops: CDR1 SGHAT, CDR2 FQDESV (reference sequence). The CDR3 DNA is TGTGCCAGCAGCCTACAGGTTCCCGGGGAGCTGTTTTTT. Protein sequence: CASSLQVPGELFF.

The chain links TRBV3-1 to TRBJ1-1; D possibly corresponds to TRBD1 (5 bases). The germline CDR1 and CDR2 sequences are LGHDT and YNNKEL (reference sequence). The CDR3 covers 12 residues. V lost 0 bases and J lost 8, with 7 bases in between. CDR3 in DNA: TGTGCCAGCAGCCAAGATAACAGGGAAGCTTTCTTT. Protein product: CASSQDNREAFF.

The rearrangement links TRBV4-1 to TRBJ1-1; TRBD1 aligns across 7 bases. The CDR3 totals 16 residues. The J segment lost 0 bases and the V segment lost 3 bases, leaving 7 bases of the junction unmatched. Germline V CDR1 and CDR2: MGHRA, YSYEKL. The CDR3 here is CASSHRDSLMNTEAFF. The CDR3, as DNA: TGCGCCAGCAGCCACCGGGACAGCCTCATGAACACTGAAGCTTTCTTT.

This clonotype was picked up one time. The chain joins TRBV3-1 to TRBJ2-7; D uncertain. CDR1 LGHDT and CDR2 YNNKEL come from the germline V gene (reference sequence). V was clipped by 3 bases and J by 3 bases, with 15 bases between them. CDR3 length equals 15 residues. CDR3 sequence (DNA): TGTGCCAGCAGCCACCCAGGACGAGGTGACTACGAGCAGTACTTC. It translates to CASSHPGRGDYEQYF.

This clonotype was recorded a few times. The CDR3 spells CASSGSSYNEQFF. In DNA, the CDR3 is TGTGCCAGCTCCGGGAGCTCCTACAATGAGCAGTTCTTC. The chain combines TRBV27 with TRBJ2-1, with a possible D match to TRBD2 (6 bases). Trimming took off 8 bases at V and 0 bases at J, with 8 bases between the two ends. Germline CDR1 reads MNHEY; CDR2 reads SMNVEV (reference sequence). The CDR3 has 13 residues.

The rearrangement joins TRBV6-4 to TRBJ2-1; D unresolved. With 3 bases removed from V and 0 bases from J, the gap between germline ends came to 9 bases. The CDR3 is made up of 15 amino acids. Germline values: CDR1 MRHNA, CDR2 SNTAGT. CDR3 in amino acids: CASSEVWGSYNEQFF. The CDR3 coding sequence is TGTGCCAGCAGTGAAGTCTGGGGCTCCTACAATGAGCAGTTCTTC.

The V and J genes are TRBV29-1 and TRBJ1-2; 7 positions match TRBD1. Trimming took 5 bases from V and 3 from J; bases not matched to a gene: 12. Germline loops: CDR1 SQVTM, CDR2 ANQGSEA. CDR3 length equals 15 residues. Here the CDR3 reads CSVSRDSPYDYGYTF. The CDR3 DNA is TGCAGCGTTTCCCGGGACAGTCCCTATGACTATGGCTACACCTTC.